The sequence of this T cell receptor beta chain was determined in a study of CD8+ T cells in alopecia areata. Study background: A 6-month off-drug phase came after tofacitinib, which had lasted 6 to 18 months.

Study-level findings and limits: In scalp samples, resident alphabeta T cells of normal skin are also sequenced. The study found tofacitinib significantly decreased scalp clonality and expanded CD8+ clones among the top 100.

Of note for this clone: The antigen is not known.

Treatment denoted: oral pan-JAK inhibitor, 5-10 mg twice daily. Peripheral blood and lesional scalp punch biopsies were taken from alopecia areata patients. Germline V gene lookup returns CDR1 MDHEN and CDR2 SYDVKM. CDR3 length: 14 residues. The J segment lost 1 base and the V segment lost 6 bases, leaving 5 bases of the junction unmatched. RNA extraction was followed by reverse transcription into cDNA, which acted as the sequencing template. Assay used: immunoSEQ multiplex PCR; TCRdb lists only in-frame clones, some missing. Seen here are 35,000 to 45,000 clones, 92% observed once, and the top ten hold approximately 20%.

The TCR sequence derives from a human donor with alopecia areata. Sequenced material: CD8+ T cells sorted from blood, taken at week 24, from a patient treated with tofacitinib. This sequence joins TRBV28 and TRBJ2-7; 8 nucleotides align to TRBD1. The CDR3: CASSPDRDSYEQYF. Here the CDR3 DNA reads TGTGCCAGCAGCCCGGACAGGGATTCCTACGAGCAGTACTTC.